Below, one T cell receptor (beta chain) is given with its context. This clonotype was picked up many times. What this receptor recognizes is not known. Base qualities are not provided; no much larger clone lies one nucleotide away. These data belong to a study of T cells after yellow fever vaccination (dated by TCRdb to between 2017 and 2020). About the study as a whole: The SMART-Seq v4 Ultra Low Input RNA kit was used to prepare libraries from fractions with low cell numbers. The cohort comprised two healthy male donors, one aged 18 to 29 and one aged 30 to 39 years. To track T-cell clones before and after primary and booster YFV17D yellow fever vaccination, bulk TCR alpha and beta repertoires were sequenced longitudinally. Bulk PBMC replicates and cell subsets were isolated from blood drawn at multiple timepoints before and after both primary and secondary immunization. General findings and caveats noted by the study authors: The secondary T-cell response was weaker than the primary response but faster, peaking on day 5 instead of day 15. Most clones expanded after primary vaccination (96% of CD4 and around nine tenths of CD8) were re-detected after the booster, suggesting that broad memory maintenance occurred. Because the study included only two donors, the extent to which the findings can be generalized is limited. Because abundant contaminating clonotypes from the bulk population could be contained in FACS-sorted repertoires, computational filtering was required. A small share of clonotypes occurred in both CD4 and CD8 compartments, likely arising from convergent recombination.

The sample's treatment or condition, from its label and the paper: live attenuated yellow fever vaccine strain. Two biological replicates of bulk PBMCs were collected at each blood-draw timepoint. A standard Ficoll-Paque protocol was used to isolate PBMCs from peripheral blood. TriZol was used to extract RNA from bulk PBMCs, CD4 and CD8 fractions, and dextramer-positive and dextramer-negative fractions. CDR1 and CDR2 were assigned from the germline V gene (reference sequence) as SEHNR and FQNEAQ. From cysteine to phenylalanine, the CDR3 is 15 amino acids long. Only CDR3 DNA is held: 45 bases, read in frame from base 1. V is cut by 4 bases and J by 0 bases, and the space between the germline ends is 11 bases. TCR cDNA was synthesized by 5'RACE template switching, through which a universal primer site and unique molecular identifiers were introduced. Priming for cDNA synthesis came from both the TCR alpha and TCR beta constant segments. Library amplification involved two PCR steps, and the second step added sample barcodes and sequencing adapters. Sequencing of libraries was performed on Illumina HiSeq 2500 (2x100 bp) or NovaSeq (2x150 bp). As for the authors' bioinformatics: Reads were demultiplexed and collapsed into UMI consensus sequences with MIGEC, and V(D)J alignment was performed with MiXCR. Vaccine-responding clonotypes were defined with edgeR using replicate PBMC samples, requiring FDR below 0.01 and a log2 fold change above 5 up to day 15. Each bulk clonotype received a CD4 or CD8 identity based on whether the sequenced CD4 or CD8 repertoire contained that clonotype at higher abundance. In TCRdb, the public reads were trimmed at Q25 with fastp and aligned with MiXCR, with productive beta chains retained. Each CDR3 protein gets just one entry, which takes the most common genes and DNA from the rows behind it. TCRdb's processing, not the study's, gives the V and J calls here. This sample lists just under 600,000 distinct CDR3 sequences; roughly 13% were detected once. The ten largest account for 11% to 15% of the sample.

The sequencing here drew on PBMCs, taken on the day of the yellow fever booster vaccination. This sequence uses TRBV7-9 and TRBJ2-3; no D segment can be confidently identified. The origin of this receptor is a man younger than 45 who received the YFV17D yellow fever vaccine. The DNA reads as follows: TGTGCCAGCAGCTACCGGGCCTCTAGCACAGATACGCAGTATTTT. Its protein product is CASSYRASSTDTQYF. The full variable domain, with segments outside the CDR3 supplied by the reference TRBV7-9 and TRBJ2-3 proteins, appears as DTGVSQNPRHKITKRGQNVTFRCDPISEHNRLYWYRQTLGQGPEFLTYFQNEAQLEKSRLLSDRFSAERPKGSFSTLEIQRTEQGDSAMYLCASSYRASSTDTQYFGPGTRLTVL.